The entry that follows covers one T cell receptor (beta chain) sequence. What it binds is not known. This sample was included in a study of cytomegalovirus exposure and HLA in healthy donors. Study findings and constraints: Upon later analysis, HLA-associated TCR beta chains proved more clonally expanded than other, equally common chains.

The PCR ran on 60 Vbeta and 13 Jbeta primers. Sequencing used immunoSEQ multiplex PCR; TCRdb keeps in-frame clones, though not all of them. In the table there are over 150,000 clones, roughly four fifths of which are singletons. V lost 4 bases and J lost 8, with 16 bases in between. Germline V CDR1 and CDR2: WNHNN, SYGVQD (reference sequence). The CDR3 is made up of 14 amino acids. This clonotype originated in a girl under 18 in good health and CMV-seropositive. Sequencing input: PBMCs. This rearrangement joins TRBV10-1 to TRBJ2-3; D is perhaps TRBD2 (5 bases). The CDR3 DNA is TGCGCCAGCAGTGCGGGGTCTCGGTGGAGTACGCAGTATTTT. Translation: CASSAGSRWSTQYF.